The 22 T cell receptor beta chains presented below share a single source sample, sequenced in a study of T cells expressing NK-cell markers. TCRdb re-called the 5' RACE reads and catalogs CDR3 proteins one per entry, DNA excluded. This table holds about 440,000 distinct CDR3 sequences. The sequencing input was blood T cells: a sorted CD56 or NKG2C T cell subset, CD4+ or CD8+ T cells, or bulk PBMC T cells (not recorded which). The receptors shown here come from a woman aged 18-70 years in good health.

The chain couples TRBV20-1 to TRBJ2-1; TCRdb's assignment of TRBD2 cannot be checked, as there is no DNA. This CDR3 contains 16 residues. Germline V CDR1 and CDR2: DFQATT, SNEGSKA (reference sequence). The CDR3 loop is CSASLSGSTHYNEQFF.

CDR3 residues: CASSTSGRAGYNEQFF. The rearrangement uses TRBV12-3 or TRBV12-4 and TRBJ2-1; TCRdb calls TRBD2, which cannot be checked without DNA. The CDR3 loop spans 16 amino acids.

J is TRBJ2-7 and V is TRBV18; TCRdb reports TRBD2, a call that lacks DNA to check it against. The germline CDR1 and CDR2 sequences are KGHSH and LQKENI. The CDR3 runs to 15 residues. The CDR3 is CASSPGREDSYEQYF.

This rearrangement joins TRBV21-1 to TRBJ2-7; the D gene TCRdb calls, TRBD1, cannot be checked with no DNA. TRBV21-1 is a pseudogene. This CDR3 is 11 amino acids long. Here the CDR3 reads CASPRRYEQYF.

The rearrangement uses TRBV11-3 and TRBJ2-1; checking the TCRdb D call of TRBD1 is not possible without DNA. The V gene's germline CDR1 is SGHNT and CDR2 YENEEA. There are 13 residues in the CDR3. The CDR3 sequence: CASSHREGTEQFF.

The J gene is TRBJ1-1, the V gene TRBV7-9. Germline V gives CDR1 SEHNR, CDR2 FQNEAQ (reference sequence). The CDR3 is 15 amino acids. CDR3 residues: CASSLVGLRNTEAFF.

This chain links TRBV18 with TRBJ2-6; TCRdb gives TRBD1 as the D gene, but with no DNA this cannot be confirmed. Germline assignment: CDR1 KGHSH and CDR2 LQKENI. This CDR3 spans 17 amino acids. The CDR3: CASSPRTVISGANVLTF.

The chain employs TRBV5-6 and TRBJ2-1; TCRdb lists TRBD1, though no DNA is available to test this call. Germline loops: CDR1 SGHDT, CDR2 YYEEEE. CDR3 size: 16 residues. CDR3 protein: CASTSLPGQGYNEQFF.

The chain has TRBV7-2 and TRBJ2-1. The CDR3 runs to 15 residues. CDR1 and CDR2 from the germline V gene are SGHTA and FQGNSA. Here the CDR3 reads CASSSSSRGTNEQFF.

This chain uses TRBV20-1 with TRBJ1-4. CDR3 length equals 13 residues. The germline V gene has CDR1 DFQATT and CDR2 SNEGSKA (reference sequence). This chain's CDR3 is CSAEGRRNEKLFF.

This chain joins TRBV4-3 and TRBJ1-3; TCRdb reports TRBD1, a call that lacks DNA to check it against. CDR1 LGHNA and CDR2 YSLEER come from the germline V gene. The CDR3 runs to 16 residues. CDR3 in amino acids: CASSQDRGFSGNTIYF.

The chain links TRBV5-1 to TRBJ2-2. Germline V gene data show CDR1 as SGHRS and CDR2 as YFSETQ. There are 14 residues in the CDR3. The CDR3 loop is CASSLALYTGELFF.

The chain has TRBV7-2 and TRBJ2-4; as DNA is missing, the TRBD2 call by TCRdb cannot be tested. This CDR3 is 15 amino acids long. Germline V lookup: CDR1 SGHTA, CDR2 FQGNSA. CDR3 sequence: CASSQTGTIKNIQYF.

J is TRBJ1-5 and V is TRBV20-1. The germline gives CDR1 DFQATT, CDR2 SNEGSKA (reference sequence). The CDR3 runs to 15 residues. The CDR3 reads CSARDSTAEALPQHF.

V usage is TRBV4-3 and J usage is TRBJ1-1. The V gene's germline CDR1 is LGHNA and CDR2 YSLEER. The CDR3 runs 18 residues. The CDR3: CASSQDLGTDYMNTEAFF.

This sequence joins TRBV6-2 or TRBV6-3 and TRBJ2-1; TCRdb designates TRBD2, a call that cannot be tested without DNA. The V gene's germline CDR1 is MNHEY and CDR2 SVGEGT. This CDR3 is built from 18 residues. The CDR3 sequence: CASSYSLAGGLSYNEQFF.

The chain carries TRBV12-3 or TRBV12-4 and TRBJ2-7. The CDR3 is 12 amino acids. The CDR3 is CASRRELYEQYF.

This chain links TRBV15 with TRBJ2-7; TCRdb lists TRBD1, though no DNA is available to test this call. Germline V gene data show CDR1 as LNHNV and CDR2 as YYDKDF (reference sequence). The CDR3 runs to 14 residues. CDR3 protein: CATSTPNRGYEQYF.

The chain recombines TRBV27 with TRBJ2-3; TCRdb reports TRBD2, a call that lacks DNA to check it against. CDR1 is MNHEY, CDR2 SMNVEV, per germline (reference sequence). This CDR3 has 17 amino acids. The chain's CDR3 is CASSLVFAGGQGDTQYF.

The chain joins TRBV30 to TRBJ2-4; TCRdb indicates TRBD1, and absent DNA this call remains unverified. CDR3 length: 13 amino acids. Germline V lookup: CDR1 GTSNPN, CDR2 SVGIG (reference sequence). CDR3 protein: CAWSADDRGAQYF.

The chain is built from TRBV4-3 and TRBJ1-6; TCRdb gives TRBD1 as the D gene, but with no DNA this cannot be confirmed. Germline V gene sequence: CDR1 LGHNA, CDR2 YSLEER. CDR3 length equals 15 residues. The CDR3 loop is CASSQEPGGNSPLHF.

CDR3 residues: CASSPSPGVYEQYF. The V gene is TRBV4-1, the J gene TRBJ2-7; TCRdb's D call, TRBD1, is unchecked because there is no DNA. Germline V gene data show CDR1 as MGHRA and CDR2 as YSYEKL. The CDR3 spans 14 residues.